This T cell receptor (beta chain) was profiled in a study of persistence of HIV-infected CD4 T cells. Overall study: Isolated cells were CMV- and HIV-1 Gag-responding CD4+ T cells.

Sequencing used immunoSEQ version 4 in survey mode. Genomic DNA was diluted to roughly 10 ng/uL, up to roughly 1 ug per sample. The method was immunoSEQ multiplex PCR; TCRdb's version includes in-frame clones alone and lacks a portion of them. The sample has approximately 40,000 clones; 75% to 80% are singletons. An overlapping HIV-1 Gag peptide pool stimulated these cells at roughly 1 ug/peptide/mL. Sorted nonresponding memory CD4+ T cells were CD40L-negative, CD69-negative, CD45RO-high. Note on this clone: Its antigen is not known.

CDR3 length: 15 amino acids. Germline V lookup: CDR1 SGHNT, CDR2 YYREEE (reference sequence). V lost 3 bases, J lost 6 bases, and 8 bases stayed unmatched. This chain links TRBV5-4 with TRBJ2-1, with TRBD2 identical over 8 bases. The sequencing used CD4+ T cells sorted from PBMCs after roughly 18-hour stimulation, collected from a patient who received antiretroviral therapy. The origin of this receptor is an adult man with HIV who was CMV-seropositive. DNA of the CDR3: TGTGCCAGCAGCTCGACTAGCGCGGGGGGCAATGAGCAGTTCTTC. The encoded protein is CASSSTSAGGNEQFF.